This T cell receptor beta chain was identified during a study of shared clonotypes between healthy human individuals. Sequencing was performed with immunoSEQ multiplex PCR; in TCRdb, only in-frame clones are kept and a portion is missing. The sample gives under 2.5 million clones, around 93% of which show up once; more than 0.35% is in the top ten. Study conclusions and caveats: Naive subsets typically showed greater estimated richness than memory subsets. Enrolling few donors narrowed the genetic and exposure-history diversity that was represented.

About this clone itself: Its antigen remains unidentified. The identical CDR3 is also encoded by other nucleotide sequences in the sample.

CDR3 size: 12 residues. V was cut by 0 bases and J by 9 bases, with 7 bases left in between. Looked up from germline, CDR1 is SGHRS and CDR2 is YFSETQ. Sequencing input: naive CD4+ T cells from PBMCs. Subset described: CD45RA+ positively selected. The origin of this receptor is a man aged 18 to 35 in good health. Some clones in this sample may be carry-over from other donors' samples. This chain connects TRBV5-1 to TRBJ2-1, with a possible D match to TRBD2 (6 bases). The CDR3 loop reads CASSLAGGEQFF. DNA of the CDR3: TGCGCCAGCAGCTTGGCCGGGGGTGAGCAGTTCTTC.